Presented here are 29 T cell receptor beta chains from one specimen sequenced in a study of OX40 agonist ivuxolimab in advanced cancers. This table comes from immunoSEQ multiplex PCR, and its TCRdb copy is limited to in-frame clones, with some not included. The sample records under 85,000 clones, just under 80% being singletons. The sequences come from CD4+ or CD8+ T cells sorted from blood, collected in a trial of the OX40 agonist ivuxolimab. These receptors were taken from an adult with an advanced solid tumor such as melanoma, head and neck, liver or kidney cancer.

This clone was detected a few times. V usage is TRBV11-3 and J usage is TRBJ2-3; 8 positions agree with TRBD1. The V and J ends lost 4 bases and 2 bases, in that order; junction bases with no gene match: 5. Looked up from germline, CDR1 is SGHNT and CDR2 is YENEEA. This CDR3 is built from 15 residues. CDR3 residues: CASSSGGLATDTQYF. The CDR3 DNA reads TGTGCCAGCAGCTCAGGGGGCCTTGCCACAGATACGCAGTATTTT.

This sequence joins TRBV19 and TRBJ2-1; D remains unclear. This CDR3 is 15 amino acids long. V lost 3 bases and J 4 bases, leaving 13 bases between the germline ends. Germline CDR1 LNHDA, CDR2 SQIVND (reference sequence). In DNA form, the CDR3 reads TGTGCCAGTAGTATTGGGCAGTCCGAATACAATGAGCAGTTCTTC. The encoded protein is CASSIGQSEYNEQFF.

The chain couples TRBV5-1 to TRBJ2-1, with 9 bases aligning to TRBD2. Germline V gene sequence: CDR1 SGHRS, CDR2 YFSETQ. CDR3 length: 16 residues. V shed 0 bases and J 8 bases; nucleotides not matched to a gene: 9. The CDR3 DNA reads TGCGCCAGCAGCTTGGTGGAGGTAGCGGGAGTTGATGAGCAGTTCTTC. Translated, it gives CASSLVEVAGVDEQFF. Drawing the rest from reference TRBV5-1 and TRBJ2-1, the complete variable domain is KAGVTQTPRYLIKTRGQQVTLSCSPISGHRSVSWYQQTPGQGLQFLFEYFSETQRNKGNFPGRFSGRQFSNSRSEMNVSTLELGDSALYLCASSLVEVAGVDEQFFGPGTRLTVL.

This rearrangement joins TRBV19 to TRBJ1-1; no definite D call. Germline V CDR1 and CDR2: LNHDA, SQIVND (reference sequence). V lost 5 bases and J lost 3, with 19 bases in between. The length of the CDR3 is 16 residues. CDR3 DNA sequence: TGTGCCAGTAGTCTCAATCGGGGAGCCATTGACACTGAAGCTTTCTTT. As protein: CASSLNRGAIDTEAFF.

The sample holds a few counts of this clone. The chain has TRBV27 and TRBJ2-7, with D uncertain. With 5 bases removed from V and 2 bases from J, the gap between germline ends came to 10 bases. Germline lookup yields CDR1 MNHEY and CDR2 SMNVEV (reference sequence). CDR3 size: 13 residues. The CDR3 region is CASSTDPAYEQYF. CDR3 sequence (DNA): TGTGCCAGCAGTACGGACCCTGCCTACGAGCAGTACTTC.

The chain uses TRBV18 and TRBJ1-6, with 8 bases aligning to TRBD1. Germline lookup yields CDR1 KGHSH and CDR2 LQKENI. After removal of 2 bases from V and 7 bases from J, the junction contained 7 bases not matched to a gene. CDR3 length: 16 residues. CDR3 sequence reads: CASSPRGQAANSPLHF. CDR3 sequence (DNA): TGTGCCAGCTCACCAAGGGGACAGGCCGCAAATTCACCCCTCCACTTT. The whole variable domain, remainder taken from reference TRBV18 and TRBJ1-6, is NAGVMQNPRHLVRRRGQEARLRCSPMKGHSHVYWYRQLPEEGLKFMVYLQKENIIDESGMPKERFSAEFPKEGPSILRIQQVVRGDSAAYFCASSPRGQAANSPLHFGNGTRLTVT.

The rearrangement links TRBV18 to TRBJ2-1, with D hard to call. Per the germline V gene, CDR1 is KGHSH and CDR2 is LQKENI. This CDR3 has 14 amino acids. The V and J ends lost 0 bases and 5 bases respectively, with 8 bases between them. This CDR3 reads CASSPPVRDNEQFF. The CDR3 DNA reads TGTGCCAGCTCACCACCGGTACGGGACAATGAGCAGTTCTTC.

This clone was recorded a few times. The V and J genes are TRBV30 and TRBJ1-1; D is undetermined. Trimming cost V 6 bases and J 5 bases, with 16 bases left between them. This CDR3 contains 13 residues. The germline V gene has CDR1 GTSNPN and CDR2 SVGIG (reference sequence). The CDR3 DNA sequence: TGTGCCTGCGTAGGCCGGGAAGGGACTGAAGCTTTCTTT. Translating gives CACVGREGTEAFF.

The chain combines TRBV6-5 with TRBJ2-1; 8 bases fit TRBD2. J lost 6 bases, V lost 2 bases, and 6 bases had no gene match. This CDR3 region has 15 residues. The germline V gene has CDR1 MNHEY and CDR2 SVGAGI. CDR3 residues: CASSYRSGGRNEQFF. CDR3 sequence (DNA): TGTGCCAGCAGTTACCGGAGCGGGGGCCGCAATGAGCAGTTCTTC.

The rearrangement uses TRBV18 and TRBJ2-5; TRBD1 might be the D (6 bases). The germline V and J ends were trimmed by 2 bases and 3 bases, with 13 bases remaining between them. In germline, CDR1 is KGHSH, CDR2 LQKENI. CDR3 length equals 15 residues. CDR3: CASSPSRQAEETQYF. For the CDR3, the DNA is TGTGCCAGCTCACCAAGTCGACAGGCTGAAGAGACCCAGTACTTC.

The V gene is TRBV11-2, the J gene TRBJ2-7; perhaps TRBD2 as D (6 bases). CDR3 length equals 14 residues. Between the trimmed V and J ends, which lost 3 bases and 0 bases, there was a span of 9 bases. Germline-derived CDR1 and CDR2 are SGHAT and FQNNGV. DNA for the CDR3: TGTGCCAGCAGCTTGGAGGGGACCTCCTACGAGCAGTACTTC. Its protein is CASSLEGTSYEQYF.

CDR3 sequence: CASSPTGAKGTEAFF. CDR3 nucleotides: TGTGCCAGCAGTCCGACAGGGGCTAAGGGCACTGAAGCTTTCTTT. This chain uses TRBV6-7 with TRBJ1-1; 8 bases align to TRBD1. TRBV6-7 is flagged as an ORF with uncertain function. With V trimmed by 5 bases and J by 4 bases, 9 bases remained unmatched. This CDR3 comprises 15 residues.

CDR3 sequence (DNA): TGTGCCAGCAGGTTAGTTCAGGGGGCCTCCTACGAGCAGTACTTC. It yields the protein CASRLVQGASYEQYF. This chain joins TRBV6-4 and TRBJ2-7, with 8 positions matching TRBD1. Trimming took 6 bases from V and 0 from J; bases not matched to a gene: 7. This CDR3 comprises 15 residues. The germline V gene encodes CDR1 MRHNA and CDR2 SNTAGT.

This chain uses TRBV25-1 with TRBJ1-1; 7 bases agree with TRBD1. This CDR3 is 14 amino acids long. Germline V CDR1 and CDR2: MGHDK, SYGVNS. Germline trimming cut 8 bases from V and 7 bases from J; bases unmatched to any gene: 13. CDR3 bases: TGTGCCAGCCGATTAGAGGGACAGAGCCTTGAAGCTTTCTTT. It codes for CASRLEGQSLEAFF.

Here the CDR3 DNA reads TGTGCCAGCAGGCGACAGGGATATGAAGATACGCAGTATTTT. Its protein is CASRRQGYEDTQYF. This chain connects TRBV28 to TRBJ2-3; 7 positions agree with TRBD1. Germline V lookup: CDR1 MDHEN, CDR2 SYDVKM. The ends lost 6 bases at V and 5 bases at J; junction bases unmatched: 8. The CDR3 is 14 residues long.

The chain employs TRBV18 and TRBJ2-3, with TRBD2 identical over 13 bases. V was pared by 1 base and J by 3 bases, with 4 bases of the junction left unmatched. The CDR3 sequence is 17 residues long. Germline V gene lookup returns CDR1 KGHSH and CDR2 LQKENI. CDR3 coding DNA: TGTGCCAGCTCACCACGGACTAGCGGGAGCGGGACAGATACGCAGTATTTT. This encodes CASSPRTSGSGTDTQYF.

This clone has a single count. The V call is TRBV6-5, the J call TRBJ1-2, with D possibly being TRBD1 (5 bases). The CDR3 contains 15 residues. Per the germline V gene, CDR1 is MNHEY and CDR2 is SVGAGI. The ends were cut back, 7 bases at V and 0 bases at J, with 15 bases in the middle. As DNA, the CDR3 is TGTGCCAGCACCCGGGGCCGAGCACCTAACTATGGCTACACCTTC. It is translated as CASTRGRAPNYGYTF.

This clone was seen once. V is TRBV25-1 and J is TRBJ1-2; D ambiguous. CDR1 and CDR2 from the germline V gene are MGHDK and SYGVNS. V lost 3 bases and J lost 1, with 6 bases in between. The CDR3 loop spans 13 amino acids. The CDR3 loop is CASSDLINYGYTF. CDR3 in DNA: TGTGCCAGCAGTGATCTTATTAACTATGGCTACACCTTC.

The rearrangement links TRBV6-5 to TRBJ1-2; 9 nucleotides align to TRBD1. CDR3 length: 14 residues. J lost 6 bases, V lost 3 bases, and 5 bases had no gene match. In germline, CDR1 is MNHEY, CDR2 SVGAGI. CDR3 sequence (DNA): TGTGCCAGCAGTTATTATAGGGACAGGGATGGCTACACCTTC. It translates to CASSYYRDRDGYTF.

This clone has more than one count but fewer than ten. This sequence joins TRBV19 and TRBJ1-5; TRBD1 aligns across 7 bases. The CDR3 covers 15 residues. V shed 4 bases, J shed 5 bases, and the junction held 8 bases outside the gene matches. Germline CDR1 reads LNHDA; CDR2 reads SQIVND (reference sequence). DNA for the CDR3: TGTGCCAGTAGTACACAGACAGGGAGGCATCAGCCCCAGCATTTT. It codes for CASSTQTGRHQPQHF.

In the case of this clone: This sample also contains other DNA sequences that code for the same CDR3. The chain carries TRBV2 and TRBJ1-5, with a weak D call TRBD1 (6 bases). The CDR3 totals 15 residues. The V and J ends lost 4 bases and 2 bases respectively, with 12 bases between them. Germline V gene data show CDR1 as SNHLY and CDR2 as FYNNEI. The CDR3 DNA reads TGTGCCAGCAGTGGGGGAGGGGGGCGCAATCAGCCCCAGCATTTT. Translation gives CASSGGGGRNQPQHF.

V usage is TRBV4-1 and J usage is TRBJ2-7; unclear D gene. V lost 4 bases and J lost 6, with 10 bases in between. The CDR3 is 12 amino acids. Germline V gene sequence: CDR1 MGHRA, CDR2 YSYEKL. The CDR3 here is CASSREMGEQYF. CDR3 nucleotides: TGCGCCAGCAGCCGAGAGATGGGCGAGCAGTACTTC.

The chain uses TRBV27 and TRBJ2-7; TRBD1 agrees at 11 bases. The J segment lost 2 bases and the V segment lost 6 bases, leaving 3 bases of the junction unmatched. This CDR3 spans 14 amino acids. The V gene's germline CDR1 is MNHEY and CDR2 SMNVEV (reference sequence). The CDR3 reads CASRPGQGAYEQYF. The DNA of the CDR3 is TGTGCCAGCAGGCCGGGACAGGGGGCCTACGAGCAGTACTTC.

CDR3: CASSFGLAEYTGELFF. The CDR3 DNA is TGTGCCAGCAGTTTCGGACTAGCGGAGTACACCGGGGAGCTGTTTTTT. The chain uses TRBV27 and TRBJ2-2, with 10 positions matching TRBD2. Unmatched junction bases numbered 4, after V lost 3 bases and J lost 3 bases. Germline CDR1 MNHEY, CDR2 SMNVEV (reference sequence). The CDR3 is 16 amino acids.

This chain uses TRBV7-2 with TRBJ2-2, with TRBD1 matching 8 bases. CDR3 length: 14 residues. With V trimmed by 5 bases and J by 8 bases, 7 bases remained unmatched. Germline V gene sequence: CDR1 SGHTA, CDR2 FQGNSA. CDR3 DNA sequence: TGTGCCAGCAGCCCCGACAGGGGCGGGGGGGAGCTGTTTTTT. Its translation is CASSPDRGGGELFF.

CDR3 nucleotides: TGTGCCAGCAGCTTTTGGGGCGGGAGCCTTGAGCAGTTCTTC. It encodes CASSFWGGSLEQFF. J is TRBJ2-1 and V is TRBV11-2; TRBD2 aligns across 7 bases. Germline V gene lookup returns CDR1 SGHAT and CDR2 FQNNGV. Losses at the gene ends were 3 bases for V and 9 bases for J; bases not matched to a gene: 8. The CDR3 is 14 residues long.

A note on this clone: Other DNA sequences from this sample encode an identical CDR3 as well. The chain couples TRBV2 to TRBJ1-1, with D possibly being TRBD1 (5 bases). Germline CDR1 is SNHLY and CDR2 is FYNNEI. The V end was cut by 5 bases, the J end by 0 bases, with 16 bases between. This CDR3 is 16 amino acids long. This chain's CDR3 is CASSLPGSQVNTEAFF. CDR3 DNA: TGTGCCAGCAGTCTACCAGGGTCCCAAGTGAACACTGAAGCTTTCTTT.

The chain links TRBV7-3 to TRBJ1-1; D is perhaps TRBD1 (5 bases). Per the germline V gene, CDR1 is SGHTA and CDR2 is FQGTGA. The ends were cut back, 5 bases at V and 6 bases at J, with 16 bases in the middle. The CDR3 totals 14 residues. This CDR3 reads CASSQNLRVAEAFF. DNA for the CDR3: TGTGCCAGCAGCCAAAATCTCAGGGTGGCTGAAGCTTTCTTT.

Worth noting for this clone: Germline is not matched at one junction end, which may reflect a read error. The sample has other DNA sequences that encode this CDR3 too. This sequence joins TRBV15 and TRBJ1-2, with D tentatively TRBD1 (5 bases). The CDR3 is 14 amino acids. Germline lookup yields CDR1 LNHNV and CDR2 YYDKDF (reference sequence). CDR3 loop: CATSGGTAFYGYTF. The DNA for the CDR3 is TGTGCCACCAGTGGAGGGACGGCCTTCTATGGCTATACCTTC.